This T cell receptor (beta chain) was retrieved from a study of blood T cell repertoires in COVID-19. Whole-study context: Samples taken during acute and convalescent COVID-19 were collected in the United States, Italy and Spain.

V was cut by 1 base and J by 11 bases, with 15 bases left in between. CDR1 SGHRS and CDR2 YFSETQ come from the germline V gene. The CDR3 spans 14 residues. In the authors' workflow: Scientists estimated how many nucleated cells there were by amplifying reference gene primers. Assay used: immunoSEQ multiplex PCR; TCRdb lists only in-frame clones, some missing. V, J and clone size are those of that table, while D and trimming were read from the DNA. The table lists approximately 290,000 clones, roughly nine tenths of them singletons. The source of this sequence is a young man with active or convalescent COVID-19. The chain combines TRBV5-1 with TRBJ1-4; maybe TRBD1 (5 bases). The sequencing sample was made of peripheral blood. The DNA for the CDR3 is TGCGCCAGCAGCTTGTGGGTCGGACAAGGGAAACTGTTTTTT. Protein product: CASSLWVGQGKLFF.